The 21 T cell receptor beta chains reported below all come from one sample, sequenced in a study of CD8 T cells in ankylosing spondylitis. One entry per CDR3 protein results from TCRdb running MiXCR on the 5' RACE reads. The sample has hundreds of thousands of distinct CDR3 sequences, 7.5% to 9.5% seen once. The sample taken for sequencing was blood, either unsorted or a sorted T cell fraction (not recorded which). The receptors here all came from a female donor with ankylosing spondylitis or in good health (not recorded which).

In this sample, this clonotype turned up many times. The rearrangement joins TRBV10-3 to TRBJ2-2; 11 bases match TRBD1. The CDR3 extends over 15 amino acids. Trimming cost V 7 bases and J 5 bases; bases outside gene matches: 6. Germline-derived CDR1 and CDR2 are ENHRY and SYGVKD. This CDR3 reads CAITKRDRGTGELFF. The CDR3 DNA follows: TGTGCCATCACCAAGCGGGACAGGGGGACCGGGGAGCTGTTTTTT.

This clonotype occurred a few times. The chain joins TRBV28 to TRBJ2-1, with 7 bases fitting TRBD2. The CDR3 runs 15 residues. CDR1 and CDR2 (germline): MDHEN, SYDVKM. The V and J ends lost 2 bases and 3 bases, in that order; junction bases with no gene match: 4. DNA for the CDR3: TGTGCCAGCAGTTTAAGCGGGATCCTCTACAATGAGCAGTTCTTC. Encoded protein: CASSLSGILYNEQFF.

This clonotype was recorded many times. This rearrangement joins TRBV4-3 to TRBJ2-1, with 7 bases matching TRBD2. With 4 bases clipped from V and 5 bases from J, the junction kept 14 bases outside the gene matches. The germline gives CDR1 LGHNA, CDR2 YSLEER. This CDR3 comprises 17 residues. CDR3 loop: CASSLLLTGGTDNEQFF. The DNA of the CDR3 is TGCGCCAGCAGCCTCCTCTTAACGGGAGGTACCGACAATGAGCAGTTCTTC.

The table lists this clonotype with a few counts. Here the CDR3 reads CVVLGASGVCHTHDALCSNQPQHF. The DNA of the CDR3 is TGTGTGGTCTTGGGGGCCTCTGGGGTTTGCCACACTCATGATGCACTGTGTAGCAATCAGCCCCAGCATTTT. The chain is built from TRBV15 and TRBJ1-5, with D possibly matching TRBD1 (6 bases). The CDR3 has 24 residues. Germline V CDR1 and CDR2: LNHNV, YYDKDF (reference sequence).

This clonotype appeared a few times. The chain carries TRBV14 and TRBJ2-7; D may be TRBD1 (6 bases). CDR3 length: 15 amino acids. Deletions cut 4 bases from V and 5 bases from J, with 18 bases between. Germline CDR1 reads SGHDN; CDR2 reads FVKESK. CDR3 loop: CASSRNTGSYHEQYF. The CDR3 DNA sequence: TGTGCCAGCAGCCGGAATACAGGGAGTTACCACGAGCAGTACTTC.

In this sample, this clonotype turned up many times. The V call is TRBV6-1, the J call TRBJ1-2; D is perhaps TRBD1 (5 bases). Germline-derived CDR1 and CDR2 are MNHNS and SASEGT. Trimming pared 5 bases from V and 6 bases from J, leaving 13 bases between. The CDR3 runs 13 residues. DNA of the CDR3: TGTGCCAGCAGTAGGACTGGGGGGGATGGCTACACCTTC. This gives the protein CASSRTGGDGYTF.

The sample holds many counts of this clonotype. This CDR3 reads CASSLGQGGGLAFF. CDR3 nucleotide sequence: TGTGCCAGCAGCCTCGGACAGGGGGGAGGACTTGCTTTCTTT. This chain uses TRBV13 with TRBJ1-1, with 10 positions matching TRBD1. J was trimmed by 11 bases and V by 5 bases; bases with no gene match: 11. CDR1 PRHDT and CDR2 FYEKMQ come from the germline V gene (reference sequence). The CDR3 is 14 amino acids.

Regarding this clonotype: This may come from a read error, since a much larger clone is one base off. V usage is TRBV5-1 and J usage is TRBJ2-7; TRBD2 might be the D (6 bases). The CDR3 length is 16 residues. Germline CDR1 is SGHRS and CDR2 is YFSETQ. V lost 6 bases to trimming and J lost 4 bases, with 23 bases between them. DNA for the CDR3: TGCGCCAGCAACAGAGATTCGGACTATAACCTTTACGAGCAGTACTTC. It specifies CASNRDSDYNLYEQYF.

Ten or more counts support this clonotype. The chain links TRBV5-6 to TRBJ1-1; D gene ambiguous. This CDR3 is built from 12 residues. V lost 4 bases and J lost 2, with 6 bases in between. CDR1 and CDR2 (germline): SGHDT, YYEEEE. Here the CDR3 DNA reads TGTGCCAGCAGCCAGAGAAACACTGAAGCTTTCTTT. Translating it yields CASSQRNTEAFF.

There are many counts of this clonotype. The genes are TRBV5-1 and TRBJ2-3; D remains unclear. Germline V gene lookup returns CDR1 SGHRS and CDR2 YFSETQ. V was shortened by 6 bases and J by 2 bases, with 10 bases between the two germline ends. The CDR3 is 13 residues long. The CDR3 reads CASMARSTDTQYF. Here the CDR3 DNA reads TGCGCCAGCATGGCCAGGTCCACAGATACGCAGTATTTT.

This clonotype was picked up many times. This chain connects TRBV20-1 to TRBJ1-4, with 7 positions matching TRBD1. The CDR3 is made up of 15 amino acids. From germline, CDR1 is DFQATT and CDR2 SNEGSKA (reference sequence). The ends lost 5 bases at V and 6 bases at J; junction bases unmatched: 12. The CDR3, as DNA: TGCAGTGCTTCGACAGGGACGAGAGGAGATGAAAAACTGTTTTTT. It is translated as CSASTGTRGDEKLFF.

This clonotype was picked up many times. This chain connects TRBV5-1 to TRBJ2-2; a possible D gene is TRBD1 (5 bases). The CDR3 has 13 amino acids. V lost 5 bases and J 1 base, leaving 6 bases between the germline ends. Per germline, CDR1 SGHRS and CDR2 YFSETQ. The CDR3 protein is CASRGQNTGELFF. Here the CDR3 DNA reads TGCGCCAGCAGAGGACAGAACACCGGGGAGCTGTTTTTT.

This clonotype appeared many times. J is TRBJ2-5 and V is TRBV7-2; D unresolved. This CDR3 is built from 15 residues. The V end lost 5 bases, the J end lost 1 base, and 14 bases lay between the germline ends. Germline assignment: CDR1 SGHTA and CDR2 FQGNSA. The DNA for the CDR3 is TGTGCCAGCAGCCCACAGACTGGATTCCAAGAGACCCAGTACTTC. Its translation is CASSPQTGFQETQYF.

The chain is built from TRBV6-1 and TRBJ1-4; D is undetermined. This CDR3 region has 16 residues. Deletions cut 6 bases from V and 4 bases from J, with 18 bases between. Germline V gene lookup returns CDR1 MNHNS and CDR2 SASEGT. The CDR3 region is CASSITFRAINEKLFF. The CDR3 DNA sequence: TGTGCCAGCAGCATAACCTTCCGTGCAATTAATGAAAAACTGTTTTTT.

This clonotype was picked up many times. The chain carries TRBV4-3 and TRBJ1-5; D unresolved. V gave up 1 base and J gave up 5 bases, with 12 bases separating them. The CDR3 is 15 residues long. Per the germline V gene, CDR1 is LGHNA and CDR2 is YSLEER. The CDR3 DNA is TGCGCCAGCAGCCAAGTAAGTGGGAGCGATCAGCCCCAGCATTTT. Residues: CASSQVSGSDQPQHF.

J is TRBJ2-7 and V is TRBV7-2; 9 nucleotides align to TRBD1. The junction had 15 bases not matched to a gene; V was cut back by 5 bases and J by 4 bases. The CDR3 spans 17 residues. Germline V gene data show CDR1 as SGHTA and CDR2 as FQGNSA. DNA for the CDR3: TGTGCCAGCAGCCCCATAGACAGGGGGGGGGGAACATACGAGCAGTACTTC. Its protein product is CASSPIDRGGGTYEQYF.

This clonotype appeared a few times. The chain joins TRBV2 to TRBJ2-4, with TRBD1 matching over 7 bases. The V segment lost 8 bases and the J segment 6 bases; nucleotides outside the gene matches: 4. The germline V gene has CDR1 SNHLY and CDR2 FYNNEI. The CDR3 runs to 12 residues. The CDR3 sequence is CASGGQINIQYF. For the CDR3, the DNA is TGTGCCAGCGGGGGACAGATAAACATTCAGTACTTC. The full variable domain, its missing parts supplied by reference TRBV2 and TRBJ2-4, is EPEVTQTPSHQVTQMGQEVILRCVPISNHLYFYWYRQILGQKVEFLVSFYNNEISEKSEIFDDQFSVERPDGSNFTLKIRSTKLEDSAMYFCASGGQINIQYFGAGTRLSVL.

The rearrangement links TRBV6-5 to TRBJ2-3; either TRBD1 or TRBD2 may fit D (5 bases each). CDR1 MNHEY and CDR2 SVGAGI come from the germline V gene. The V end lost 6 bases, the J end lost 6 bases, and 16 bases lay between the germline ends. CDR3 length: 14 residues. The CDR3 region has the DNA TGTGCCAGCAGGGGGGACGGAGGATCCGATACGCAGTATTTT. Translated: CASRGDGGSDTQYF.

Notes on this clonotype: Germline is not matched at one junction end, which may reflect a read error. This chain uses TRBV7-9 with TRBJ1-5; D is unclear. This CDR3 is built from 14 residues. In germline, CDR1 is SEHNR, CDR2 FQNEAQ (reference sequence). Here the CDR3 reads CASSAFHVNRPQHF. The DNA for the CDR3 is TGTGCCAGCAGCGCGTTCCACGTTAATCGGCCCCAGCATTTT.

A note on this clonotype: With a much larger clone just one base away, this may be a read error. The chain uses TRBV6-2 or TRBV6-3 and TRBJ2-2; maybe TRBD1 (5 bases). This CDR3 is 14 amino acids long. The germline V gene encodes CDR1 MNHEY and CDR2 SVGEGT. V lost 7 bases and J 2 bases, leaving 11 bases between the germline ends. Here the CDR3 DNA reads TGTGCCAGCAAGTGGGGCGGCAACACCGGGGAGCTGTTTTTT. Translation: CASKWGGNTGELFF.

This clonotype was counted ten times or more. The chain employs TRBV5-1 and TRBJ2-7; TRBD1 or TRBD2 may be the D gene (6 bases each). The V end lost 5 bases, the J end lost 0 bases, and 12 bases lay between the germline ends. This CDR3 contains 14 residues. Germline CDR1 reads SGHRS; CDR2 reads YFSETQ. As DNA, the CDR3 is TGCGCCAGCAGAAGAGGGGGGCTCTCCTACGAGCAGTACTTC. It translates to CASRRGGLSYEQYF.